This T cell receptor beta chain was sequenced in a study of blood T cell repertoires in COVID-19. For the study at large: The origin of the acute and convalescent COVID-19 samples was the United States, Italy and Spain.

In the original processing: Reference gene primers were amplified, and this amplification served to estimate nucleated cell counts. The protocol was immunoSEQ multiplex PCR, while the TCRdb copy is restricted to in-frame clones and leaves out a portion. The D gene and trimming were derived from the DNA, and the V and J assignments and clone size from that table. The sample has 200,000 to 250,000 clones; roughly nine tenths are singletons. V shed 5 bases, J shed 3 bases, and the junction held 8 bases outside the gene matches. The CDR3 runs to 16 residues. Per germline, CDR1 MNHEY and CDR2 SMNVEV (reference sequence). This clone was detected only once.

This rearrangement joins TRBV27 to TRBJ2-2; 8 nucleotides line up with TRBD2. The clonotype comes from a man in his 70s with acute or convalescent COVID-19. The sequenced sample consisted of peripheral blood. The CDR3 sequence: CASSPLSSGYTGELFF. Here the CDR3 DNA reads TGTGCCAGCAGTCCCCTTTCTAGCGGGTACACCGGGGAGCTGTTTTTT.